This is a list of T cell receptor beta chains from one sample in a study of T-cell memory formation after mild COVID-19. Each CDR3 protein is one row after TCRdb ran MiXCR on the 5' RACE reads. The table lists tens of thousands of distinct CDR3 sequences, more than 7% of them singletons, with approximately 1.5% in the top ten. The sequenced sample consisted of PBMCs or a T cell subset sorted from them (not recorded which). The receptors come from a man aged 18 to 29 who had mild COVID-19 (a few samples of this study predate the infection). Cell type and time point are not known. CDR3s include the opening cysteine and the closing phenylalanine or tryptophan. D genes are given only for firm matches. Not all rows give a size; the values are once, few, many and, for expanded clones, a class.

j_gene: TRBJ2-2
d_gene: TRBD1
abundance: few
v_gene: TRBV3-1
CDR3nt: TGTGCCAGCAGCCAGGGGGACAGGGCCCCCGGGGAGCTGTTTTTT
CDR3aa: CASSQGDRAPGELFF

j_gene: TRBJ1-1
d_gene: .
abundance: .
v_gene: TRBV7-9
CDR3nt: TGTGCCAGCAGCTTAAAAGGATACACTGAAGCTTTCTTT
CDR3aa: CASSLKGYTEAFF

j_gene: TRBJ1-1
d_gene: .
abundance: few
v_gene: TRBV20-1
CDR3nt: TGCAGTGCCCCGTTTCAGACTGAAGCTTTCTTT
CDR3aa: CSAPFQTEAFF

j_gene: TRBJ1-1
d_gene: .
abundance: .
v_gene: TRBV27
CDR3nt: TGTGCCAGCACGGGGGACTACACTGAAGCTTTCTTT
CDR3aa: CASTGDYTEAFF

j_gene: TRBJ1-1
d_gene: .
abundance: few
v_gene: TRBV7-7
CDR3nt: TGTGCTAGCAGCTTAGATTTCAACACTGAAGCTTTCTTT
CDR3aa: CASSLDFNTEAFF

j_gene: TRBJ1-6
d_gene: .
abundance: many
v_gene: TRBV12-3/TRBV12-4
CDR3nt: TGTGCCAGCAGTTTAGGGGCCCTAAATTCACCCCTCCACTTT
CDR3aa: CASSLGALNSPLHF

j_gene: TRBJ1-5
d_gene: .
abundance: few
v_gene: TRBV12-3/TRBV12-4
CDR3nt: TGTGCCAGCAGTTGGACAGAAAATCAGCCCCAGCATTTT
CDR3aa: CASSWTENQPQHF

j_gene: TRBJ1-4
d_gene: TRBD1
abundance: few
v_gene: TRBV11-2
CDR3nt: TGTGCCAGCAGATCACCGGGACAGGGTAGCGGAAAACTGTTTTTT
CDR3aa: CASRSPGQGSGKLFF

j_gene: TRBJ1-3
d_gene: TRBD1
abundance: many
v_gene: TRBV7-2
CDR3nt: TGTGCCAGCAGCTTACGTTCGTGGGACAGGGGTGAAAACACCATATATTTT
CDR3aa: CASSLRSWDRGENTIYF

j_gene: TRBJ2-3
d_gene: .
abundance: many
v_gene: TRBV15
CDR3nt: TGTGCCACCAGCAGAGATCGAGAACTAGCTAGGAATACGCAGTATTTT
CDR3aa: CATSRDRELARNTQYF

j_gene: TRBJ1-1
d_gene: .
abundance: few
v_gene: TRBV2
CDR3nt: TGTGCCAGCAGTGAAAGGCCTCAGAACACTGAAGCTTTCTTT
CDR3aa: CASSERPQNTEAFF

j_gene: TRBJ2-5
d_gene: TRBD2
abundance: many
v_gene: TRBV5-1
CDR3nt: TGCGCCAGCAGCTTGGAGGGACTAGTCCAAGAGACCCAGTACTTC
CDR3aa: CASSLEGLVQETQYF

j_gene: TRBJ1-5
d_gene: .
abundance: .
v_gene: TRBV4-3
CDR3nt: TGCGCCAGCAGCCAAGGGACGCGATCGGAGCCCCAGCATTTT
CDR3aa: CASSQGTRSEPQHF

j_gene: TRBJ2-2
d_gene: .
abundance: .
v_gene: TRBV7-6
CDR3nt: TGTGCCAGCGGGGGACCTGGAAGGACCGGGGAGCTGTTTTTT
CDR3aa: CASGGPGRTGELFF

j_gene: TRBJ1-1
d_gene: .
abundance: .
v_gene: TRBV9
CDR3nt: TGTGCCAGCAGCGTCCGGGGGGACACTGAAGCTTTCTTT
CDR3aa: CASSVRGDTEAFF

j_gene: TRBJ2-3
d_gene: .
abundance: few
v_gene: TRBV4-3
CDR3nt: TGCGCCAGCAGCAGGGGGCAGGGGGGCGCAGATACGCAGTATTTT
CDR3aa: CASSRGQGGADTQYF

j_gene: TRBJ2-3
d_gene: .
abundance: few
v_gene: TRBV4-1
CDR3nt: TGCGCCAGCAGCCAAGAGGCAGGGGGGACAGATACGCAGTATTTT
CDR3aa: CASSQEAGGTDTQYF

j_gene: TRBJ2-7
d_gene: .
abundance: many
v_gene: TRBV29-1
CDR3nt: TGCAGCGCCAGGGAAACAGCTGCCTACGAGCAGTACTTC
CDR3aa: CSARETAAYEQYF

j_gene: TRBJ2-7
d_gene: TRBD2
abundance: few
v_gene: TRBV27
CDR3nt: TGTGCCAGCAGTCCCCGAATCAGCGGGGTCGACGAGCAGTACTTC
CDR3aa: CASSPRISGVDEQYF

j_gene: TRBJ2-7
d_gene: .
abundance: many
v_gene: TRBV27
CDR3nt: TGTGCCAGCAGCCATGGGCCGTCCTACGAGCAGTACTTC
CDR3aa: CASSHGPSYEQYF

j_gene: TRBJ1-2
d_gene: .
abundance: .
v_gene: TRBV6-2/TRBV6-3
CDR3nt: TGTGCCAGCAGTTACGGGTTTGGCTACACCTTC
CDR3aa: CASSYGFGYTF

j_gene: TRBJ2-1
d_gene: .
abundance: .
v_gene: TRBV6-6
CDR3nt: TGTGCCAGCAGTTACTATCAAAATGAGCAGTTCTTC
CDR3aa: CASSYYQNEQFF

j_gene: TRBJ2-2
d_gene: TRBD2
abundance: .
v_gene: TRBV7-2
CDR3nt: TGTGCCAGCAGTACAGCGGGGGGGCGGAGAACCGGGGAGCTGTTTTTT
CDR3aa: CASSTAGGRRTGELFF

j_gene: TRBJ1-4
d_gene: .
abundance: few
v_gene: TRBV4-1
CDR3nt: TGCGCCAGCAGCCAACGATACGGGCCTTTGAGGGAAAAACTGTTTTTT
CDR3aa: CASSQRYGPLREKLFF

j_gene: TRBJ2-6
d_gene: TRBD1
abundance: .
v_gene: TRBV28
CDR3nt: TGTGCCAGCAGTTTAATTTATCAGGGGGAAGGATCTGGGGCCAACGTCCTGACTTTC
CDR3aa: CASSLIYQGEGSGANVLTF

j_gene: TRBJ1-2
d_gene: TRBD1
abundance: few
v_gene: TRBV10-2
CDR3nt: TGCGCCAGCAGTGATTGGGGGACAGGGGGAACGAGCTATGGCTACACCTTC
CDR3aa: CASSDWGTGGTSYGYTF

j_gene: TRBJ1-2
d_gene: .
abundance: .
v_gene: TRBV5-1
CDR3nt: TGCGCCAGCAGCGTTGGTGGTGTGGCGGGGGCCCAGGATGGCTACACCTTC
CDR3aa: CASSVGGVAGAQDGYTF

j_gene: TRBJ1-2
d_gene: .
abundance: .
v_gene: TRBV4-1
CDR3nt: TGCGCCAGCAGCCAGCTGGGGGCTAACTATGGCTACACCTTC
CDR3aa: CASSQLGANYGYTF

j_gene: TRBJ1-1
d_gene: .
abundance: few
v_gene: TRBV7-2
CDR3nt: TGTGCCAGCAGCCCCCAGGGGAGGAACACTGAAGCTTTCTTT
CDR3aa: CASSPQGRNTEAFF

j_gene: TRBJ2-1
d_gene: TRBD2
abundance: .
v_gene: TRBV3-1
CDR3nt: TGTGCCAGCAGCCTGGGACTAGCGGAAGACAATGAGCAGTTCTTC
CDR3aa: CASSLGLAEDNEQFF

j_gene: TRBJ2-7
d_gene: TRBD1
abundance: .
v_gene: TRBV19
CDR3nt: TGTGCCAGCAGTCCGGGACAGCTACGTCTAGAGCAGTACTTC
CDR3aa: CASSPGQLRLEQYF

j_gene: TRBJ2-1
d_gene: TRBD2
abundance: few
v_gene: TRBV7-9
CDR3nt: TGTGCCAGCAGCTCGGGACTAGCGAACAATGAGCAGTTCTTC
CDR3aa: CASSSGLANNEQFF

j_gene: TRBJ2-3
d_gene: .
abundance: .
v_gene: TRBV20-1
CDR3nt: TGCAGTGCTAGTATAGACTCAGATACGCAGTATTTT
CDR3aa: CSASIDSDTQYF

j_gene: TRBJ1-1
d_gene: .
abundance: few
v_gene: TRBV20-1
CDR3nt: TGCAGTGCTAGCCCGACAGACCTCTCCCGGGGAACTGAAGCTTTCTTT
CDR3aa: CSASPTDLSRGTEAFF

j_gene: TRBJ2-5
d_gene: TRBD1
abundance: few
v_gene: TRBV28
CDR3nt: TGTGCCAGCAGTTCCTCCGGGACAGTCCAAGAGACCCAGTACTTC
CDR3aa: CASSSSGTVQETQYF

j_gene: TRBJ2-1
d_gene: TRBD2
abundance: .
v_gene: TRBV9
CDR3nt: TGTGCCAGCAGCGTAGAAGCGGGGGGTGGGAATGAGCAGTTCTTC
CDR3aa: CASSVEAGGGNEQFF

j_gene: TRBJ1-4
d_gene: .
abundance: .
v_gene: TRBV4-1
CDR3nt: TGCGCCAGCAGCCAGCAGGAGGGACATAATGAAAAACTGTTTTTT
CDR3aa: CASSQQEGHNEKLFF

j_gene: TRBJ1-3
d_gene: .
abundance: .
v_gene: TRBV18
CDR3nt: TGTGCCAGCTCACCAGGGACTGCGGTTGGAAACACCATATATTTT
CDR3aa: CASSPGTAVGNTIYF

j_gene: TRBJ2-1
d_gene: TRBD1
abundance: few
v_gene: TRBV5-4
CDR3nt: TGTGCCAGCAGAACTGACAGGGGCCGGGCGTTAGAGCAGTTCTTC
CDR3aa: CASRTDRGRALEQFF

j_gene: TRBJ2-5
d_gene: .
abundance: many
v_gene: TRBV5-6
CDR3nt: TGTGCCAGCAGCTTCGGCACGGAAGAGACCCAGTACTTC
CDR3aa: CASSFGTEETQYF

j_gene: TRBJ2-7
d_gene: TRBD1
abundance: many
v_gene: TRBV7-2
CDR3nt: TGTGCCAGCAGTCCGGACAGGGGCAAATACGAGCAGTACTTC
CDR3aa: CASSPDRGKYEQYF

j_gene: TRBJ2-3
d_gene: .
abundance: .
v_gene: TRBV5-1
CDR3nt: TGCGCCAGCAGCGAACCAGGCACAGATACGCAGTATTTT
CDR3aa: CASSEPGTDTQYF

j_gene: TRBJ2-5
d_gene: .
abundance: .
v_gene: TRBV9
CDR3nt: TGTGCCAGCAGCGGACCGGGGGGCGGAGAGACCCAGTACTTC
CDR3aa: CASSGPGGGETQYF

j_gene: TRBJ2-7
d_gene: .
abundance: .
v_gene: TRBV6-6
CDR3nt: TGTGCCAGCAGTTACTCACCAAAGGGCGTCTACGAGCAGTACTTC
CDR3aa: CASSYSPKGVYEQYF

j_gene: TRBJ1-2
d_gene: TRBD1
abundance: .
v_gene: TRBV3-1
CDR3nt: TGTGCCAGCAGAGACAGGGGGCGGTCTACATCGCGAGGCTACACCTTC
CDR3aa: CASRDRGRSTSRGYTF

j_gene: TRBJ1-2
d_gene: .
abundance: .
v_gene: TRBV4-2
CDR3nt: TGTGCCAGCAGCCCCCCGGACTATGGCTACACCTTC
CDR3aa: CASSPPDYGYTF

j_gene: TRBJ2-7
d_gene: .
abundance: few
v_gene: TRBV9
CDR3nt: TGTGCCAGCAGCATCCTAGACAACTCCTACGAGCAGTACTTC
CDR3aa: CASSILDNSYEQYF

j_gene: TRBJ1-5
d_gene: .
abundance: once
v_gene: TRBV6-2/TRBV6-3
CDR3nt: TGTGCCAGCAGCCGTTGGGGGAATCAGCCCCAGCATTTT
CDR3aa: CASSRWGNQPQHF

j_gene: TRBJ2-7
d_gene: .
abundance: .
v_gene: TRBV11-2
CDR3nt: TGTGCCAGCAGCTTAGTACGGGGCTCCTACGAGCAGTACTTC
CDR3aa: CASSLVRGSYEQYF

j_gene: TRBJ1-2
d_gene: .
abundance: few
v_gene: TRBV6-1
CDR3nt: TGTGCCAGCAGTGACGGCGGGAACTATGGCTACACCTTC
CDR3aa: CASSDGGNYGYTF

j_gene: TRBJ1-1
d_gene: .
abundance: few
v_gene: TRBV5-1
CDR3nt: TGCGCCAGCAGCTCAGGACAGATGAACACTGAAGCTTTCTTT
CDR3aa: CASSSGQMNTEAFF

j_gene: TRBJ2-5
d_gene: TRBD1
abundance: .
v_gene: TRBV7-2
CDR3nt: TGTGCCAGCAGCTCAATACAGGGGGTCCAAGAGACCCAGTACTTC
CDR3aa: CASSSIQGVQETQYF

j_gene: TRBJ1-5
d_gene: .
abundance: few
v_gene: TRBV12-3/TRBV12-4
CDR3nt: TGTGCCAGCACCGACAGGACTGGTATAGATCAGCCCCAGCATTTT
CDR3aa: CASTDRTGIDQPQHF

j_gene: TRBJ2-4
d_gene: .
abundance: .
v_gene: TRBV11-1
CDR3nt: TGTGCCAGCAGCCCGTACGGGGGCGGGAACATTCAGTACTTC
CDR3aa: CASSPYGGGNIQYF

j_gene: TRBJ2-3
d_gene: .
abundance: .
v_gene: TRBV29-1
CDR3nt: TGCAGCGTTGGGGTAGCGTCTAGCACAGATACGCAGTATTTT
CDR3aa: CSVGVASSTDTQYF

j_gene: TRBJ2-1
d_gene: .
abundance: few
v_gene: TRBV29-1
CDR3nt: TGCAGCGTTGAAGACACGCAAAACTCCTACAATGAGCAGTTCTTC
CDR3aa: CSVEDTQNSYNEQFF

j_gene: TRBJ2-5
d_gene: .
abundance: few
v_gene: TRBV5-1
CDR3nt: TGCGCCAGCAGCGGTGATGCCTTGGGGGGCCAAGAGACCCAGTACTTC
CDR3aa: CASSGDALGGQETQYF